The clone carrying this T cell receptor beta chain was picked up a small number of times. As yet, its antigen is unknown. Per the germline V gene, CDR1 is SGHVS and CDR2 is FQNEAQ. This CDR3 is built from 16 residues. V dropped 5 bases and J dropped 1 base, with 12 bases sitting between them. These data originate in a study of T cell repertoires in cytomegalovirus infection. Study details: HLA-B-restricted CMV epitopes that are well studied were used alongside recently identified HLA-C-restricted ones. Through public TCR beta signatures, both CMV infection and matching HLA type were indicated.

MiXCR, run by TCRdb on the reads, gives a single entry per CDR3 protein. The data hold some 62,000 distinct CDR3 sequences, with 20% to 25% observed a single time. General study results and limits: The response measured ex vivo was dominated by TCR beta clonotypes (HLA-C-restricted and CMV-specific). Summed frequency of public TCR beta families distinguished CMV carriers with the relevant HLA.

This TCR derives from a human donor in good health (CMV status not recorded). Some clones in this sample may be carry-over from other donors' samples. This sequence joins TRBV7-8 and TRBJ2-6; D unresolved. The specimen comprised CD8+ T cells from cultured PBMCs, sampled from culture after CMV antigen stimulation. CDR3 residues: CASSLFTRSGANVLTF. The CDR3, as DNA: TGTGCCAGCAGCCTATTCACCCGTTCTGGGGCCAACGTCCTGACTTTC.